Listed here are 28 T cell receptor beta chains from one sample, sequenced in a study of PD-L1 blockade in urothelial cancer. Produced via immunoSEQ multiplex PCR; TCRdb's table is partial and in-frame only. The profile shows more than 75,000 clones, 85% to 95% of them singletons. The specimen comprised PBMCs, sampled around atezolizumab (anti-PD-L1) treatment. Receptors originate from a man aged 60 to 75 with urothelial cancer.

The genes are TRBV28 and TRBJ2-7; 7 bases agree with TRBD2. This CDR3 spans 12 amino acids. In germline, CDR1 is MDHEN, CDR2 SYDVKM. Unmatched junction bases numbered 2, after V lost 4 bases and J lost 5 bases. The CDR3 loop reads CASSWGGNEQYF. In nucleotides, the CDR3 is TGTGCCAGCAGTTGGGGGGGAAACGAGCAGTACTTC.

The chain is built from TRBV10-1 and TRBJ2-2, with D perhaps matching TRBD2 (5 bases). This CDR3 is 13 amino acids long. Germline V gene sequence: CDR1 WNHNN, CDR2 SYGVQD (reference sequence). V dropped 3 bases and J dropped 4 bases, with 6 bases sitting between them. For the CDR3, the DNA is TGCGCCAGCAGTGATCGGGGCACCGGGGAGCTGTTTTTT. Protein: CASSDRGTGELFF.

The rearrangement links TRBV11-2 to TRBJ2-7; maybe TRBD1 (6 bases). The V end lost 3 bases, the J end lost 4 bases, and 16 bases lay between the germline ends. The CDR3 extends over 15 amino acids. From germline, CDR1 is SGHAT and CDR2 FQNNGV. In DNA, the CDR3 is TGTGCCAGCAGCTTTCAGGGGCAGGGAAAGTACGAGCAGTACTTC. Amino acids: CASSFQGQGKYEQYF. Supplemented by reference TRBV11-2 and TRBJ2-7, the full variable domain reads EAGVAQSPRYKIIEKRQSVAFWCNPISGHATLYWYQQILGQGPKLLIQFQNNGVVDDSQLPKDRFSAERLKGVDSTLKIQPAKLEDSAVYLCASSFQGQGKYEQYFGPGTRLTVT.

The J gene is TRBJ1-1, the V gene TRBV27, with D uncertain. This CDR3 spans 14 amino acids. The V end was cut by 3 bases, the J end by 1 base, with 9 bases between. The V gene's germline CDR1 is MNHEY and CDR2 SMNVEV (reference sequence). For the CDR3, the DNA is TGTGCCAGCAGTTTCGGGTCGGGGAACACTGAAGCTTTCTTT. It specifies CASSFGSGNTEAFF.

In nucleotides, the CDR3 is TGTGCCAGCACCGGACAGGGGCCAGCCTACGAGCAGTACTTC. Its translation is CASTGQGPAYEQYF. The chain recombines TRBV2 with TRBJ2-7; 9 bases agree with TRBD1. Germline V gives CDR1 SNHLY, CDR2 FYNNEI. The ends lost 7 bases at V and 2 bases at J; junction bases unmatched: 6. The CDR3 has 14 residues. Together with reference TRBV2 and TRBJ2-7, the CDR3 gives the full variable domain: EPEVTQTPSHQVTQMGQEVILRCVPISNHLYFYWYRQILGQKVEFLVSFYNNEISEKSEIFDDQFSVERPDGSNFTLKIRSTKLEDSAMYFCASTGQGPAYEQYFGPGTRLTVT.

The rearrangement uses TRBV28 and TRBJ1-3; TRBD1 is a possible D gene (5 bases). The V and J ends lost 3 bases and 6 bases respectively, with 15 bases between them. CDR3 length equals 15 residues. Germline-derived CDR1 and CDR2 are MDHEN and SYDVKM. CDR3 nucleotides: TGTGCCAGCAGTTTGAGGAGGGGCGTCTTAAACACCATATATTTT. Translating it yields CASSLRRGVLNTIYF.

This clone was detected only a few times. This chain uses TRBV11-2 with TRBJ2-3; TRBD1 matches 7 bases. V dropped 0 bases and J dropped 3; count of bases not matched to a gene: 18. The V gene's germline CDR1 is SGHAT and CDR2 FQNNGV. This CDR3 has 20 residues. This CDR3 is CASSLDSRGRSAEPTDTQYF. In DNA, the CDR3 is TGTGCCAGCAGCTTAGACAGTAGGGGGCGTAGCGCAGAACCAACAGATACGCAGTATTTT.

V gene TRBV2 combines with J gene TRBJ2-4, with 16 bases lining up with TRBD2. V lost 4 bases and J lost 10; bases outside the gene matches: 4. Germline CDR1 and CDR2: SNHLY and FYNNEI. The CDR3 covers 15 residues. The CDR3: CASSGGLAGGRIQYF. The DNA for the CDR3 is TGTGCCAGCAGTGGGGGACTAGCGGGGGGGCGGATTCAGTACTTC.

V is TRBV10-2 and J is TRBJ2-7, with D possibly matching TRBD2 (6 bases). CDR1 and CDR2 from the germline V gene are WSHSY and SAAADI. CDR3 length equals 14 residues. Trimming stripped 6 bases from V and 2 bases from J, with 14 bases between. This CDR3 is CASRGLPNPYEQYF. The CDR3 coding sequence is TGCGCCAGCAGGGGACTCCCTAACCCCTACGAGCAGTACTTC.

This rearrangement joins TRBV18 to TRBJ2-7, with D hard to call. Between the trimmed V and J ends, which lost 3 bases and 4 bases, there was a span of 10 bases. This CDR3 is built from 13 residues. Germline V gene data show CDR1 as KGHSH and CDR2 as LQKENI. The CDR3 reads CASSPSVGYEQYF. The CDR3 DNA reads TGTGCCAGCTCACCGAGCGTTGGATACGAGCAGTACTTC.

The chain has TRBV6-6 and TRBJ2-7; 9 bases are a match to TRBD1. The CDR3 runs 13 residues. The V gene end was trimmed by 11 bases and the J gene end by 1 base; junction bases not matched to a gene: 6. Germline V gene data show CDR1 as MNHNY and CDR2 as SVGAGI (reference sequence). DNA of the CDR3: TGTGCCGGAGGACAGGGGCCTTCCTACGAGCAGTACTTC. It specifies CAGGQGPSYEQYF.

The chain recombines TRBV18 with TRBJ2-5; D is perhaps TRBD2 (5 bases). V was trimmed by 5 bases and J by 2 bases, leaving 15 bases between them. Germline V CDR1 and CDR2: KGHSH, LQKENI. The CDR3 extends over 15 amino acids. CDR3 sequence (DNA): TGTGCCAGCTCAGCCTCGACGGGGATACAAGAGACCCAGTACTTC. Residues: CASSASTGIQETQYF. Using reference TRBV18 and TRBJ2-5 for the parts outside the CDR3, the full variable domain is NAGVMQNPRHLVRRRGQEARLRCSPMKGHSHVYWYRQLPEEGLKFMVYLQKENIIDESGMPKERFSAEFPKEGPSILRIQQVVRGDSAAYFCASSASTGIQETQYFGPGTRLLVL.

Details on this clone: At the DNA level, this CDR3 is encoded by other sequences in the same sample as well. The chain joins TRBV4-1 to TRBJ2-7; 10 bases map to TRBD1. CDR1 and CDR2 from the germline V gene are MGHRA and YSYEKL. The CDR3 spans 16 residues. V was clipped by 3 bases and J by 0 bases; unmatched bases: 5. The CDR3 coding sequence is TGCGCCAGCAGCCACCCCGGGACAGGGGCCTCCTACGAGCAGTACTTC. It translates to CASSHPGTGASYEQYF.

V and J are TRBV4-3 and TRBJ2-7, with D perhaps matching TRBD2 (5 bases). CDR1 is LGHNA and CDR2 is YSLEER in the germline V gene. The CDR3 is 17 amino acids. Trimming pared 0 bases from V and 4 bases from J, leaving 19 bases between. For the CDR3, the DNA is TGCGCCAGCAGCCAAGATATGGGAAGCGGTTTCATGTACGAGCAGTACTTC. Protein sequence: CASSQDMGSGFMYEQYF.

The chain carries TRBV5-1 and TRBJ2-5; D is possibly TRBD2 (5 bases). The V gene lost 4 bases and the J gene lost 5 bases, with 12 bases spanning the gap. This CDR3 contains 13 residues. CDR1 and CDR2 from the germline V gene are SGHRS and YFSETQ. The CDR3 sequence is CASSEEVLETQYF. CDR3 bases: TGCGCCAGCAGCGAGGAGGTTCTCGAGACCCAGTACTTC.

This chain uses TRBV2 with TRBJ2-7; 7 bases align to TRBD1. Trimming removed 6 bases from V and 2 bases from J; junction bases left unmatched: 7. CDR1 is SNHLY and CDR2 is FYNNEI in the germline V gene. This CDR3 region has 14 residues. CDR3 nucleotide sequence: TGTGCCAGCAGGGGGGACAGCGTTACCTACGAGCAGTACTTC. Its translation: CASRGDSVTYEQYF.

This chain joins TRBV18 and TRBJ1-2; 7 bases line up with TRBD1. The CDR3 runs 15 residues. Unmatched junction bases numbered 4, after V lost 0 bases and J lost 3 bases. Germline CDR1 KGHSH, CDR2 LQKENI. The CDR3 is CASSPPARGYYGYTF. The CDR3 DNA sequence: TGTGCCAGCTCACCACCGGCCAGGGGGTACTATGGCTACACCTTC.

This clone has just one count. This sequence joins TRBV4-1 and TRBJ2-1, with no clear D. This CDR3 is built from 15 residues. Trimming removed 3 bases at V and 12 bases at J, with 21 bases between. Germline V gene data show CDR1 as MGHRA and CDR2 as YSYEKL. CDR3 region: CASSQVGSNVIMQFF. The CDR3 DNA reads as TGCGCCAGCAGCCAGGTTGGTAGCAACGTAATTATGCAGTTCTTC.

The chain joins TRBV4-3 to TRBJ2-3, with a possible D match to TRBD2 (5 bases). Trimming pared 1 base from V and 6 bases from J, leaving 17 bases between. Germline V gene sequence: CDR1 LGHNA, CDR2 YSLEER. The CDR3 is 16 amino acids. CDR3 in DNA: TGCGCCAGCAGCCAAGCACCCACCCAGCCGGGGGATACGCAGTATTTT. Encoded protein: CASSQAPTQPGDTQYF.

The chain is built from TRBV29-1 and TRBJ1-1; D is unclear. There are 14 residues in the CDR3. Germline-derived CDR1 and CDR2 are SQVTM and ANQGSEA. With 3 bases removed from V and 3 bases from J, the gap between germline ends came to 14 bases. In DNA, the CDR3 is TGCAGCGTTGAGCTGCAGAGGCGGGACACTGAAGCTTTCTTT. Its translation is CSVELQRRDTEAFF.

This clone was seen just once. V usage is TRBV4-3 and J usage is TRBJ1-1, with D perhaps matching TRBD1 (6 bases). The germline V gene encodes CDR1 LGHNA and CDR2 YSLEER. V dropped 4 bases and J dropped 5 bases, with 14 bases sitting between them. The CDR3 runs 14 residues. DNA of the CDR3: TGCGCCAGCAGCCCCTCGGGGGGCCGAACTGAAGCTTTCTTT. As protein: CASSPSGGRTEAFF.

To note about this clone: Sequence at one end of the junction differs from germline and may be a read error. The genes are TRBV29-1 and TRBJ1-2; maybe TRBD1 (5 bases). The CDR3 consists of 12 residues. Germline V gene lookup returns CDR1 SQVTM and CDR2 ANQGSEA. CDR3 loop: CSAETQEGGYTF. CDR3 nucleotide sequence: TGCAGCGCTGAAACCCAGGAGGGGGGCTACACCTTC. Full variable domain (rest looked up from reference TRBV29-1 and TRBJ1-2): SAVISQKPSRDICQRGTSLTIQCQVDSQVTMMFWYRQQPGQSLTLIATANQGSEATYESGFVIDKFPISRPNLTFSTLTVSNMSPEDSSIYLCSAETQEGGYTFGSGTRLTVV.

This clone occurred a few times. The rearrangement joins TRBV7-9 to TRBJ2-7; TRBD1 matches 8 bases. Per the germline V gene, CDR1 is SEHNR and CDR2 is FQNEAQ (reference sequence). CDR3 length equals 13 residues. V was clipped by 1 base and J by 5 bases; unmatched bases: 1. CDR3 in amino acids: CASSLGQGNEQYF. The CDR3 DNA follows: TGTGCCAGCAGCTTAGGACAGGGGAACGAGCAGTACTTC.

This chain links TRBV11-2 with TRBJ2-2, with D possibly TRBD2 on 5 matching bases. The CDR3 has 15 residues. CDR1 and CDR2 from the germline V gene are SGHAT and FQNNGV. Deletions cut 5 bases from V and 6 bases from J, with 16 bases between. This chain's CDR3 is CASSPLVNPPGELFF. The DNA for the CDR3 is TGTGCCAGCAGCCCACTAGTAAACCCGCCCGGGGAGCTGTTTTTT.

The chain joins TRBV30 to TRBJ1-2, with 8 bases matching TRBD1. The CDR3 extends over 14 amino acids. The V segment lost 2 bases and the J segment 4 bases; nucleotides outside the gene matches: 6. CDR1 is GTSNPN, CDR2 SVGIG, per germline (reference sequence). CDR3 sequence: CAWSYGTGGYGYTF. For the CDR3, the DNA is TGTGCCTGGAGTTACGGGACAGGAGGCTATGGCTACACCTTC.

The chain uses TRBV29-1 and TRBJ1-5, with 10 bases aligning to TRBD1. Per the germline V gene, CDR1 is SQVTM and CDR2 is ANQGSEA. The J segment lost 5 bases and the V segment lost 6 bases, leaving 4 bases of the junction unmatched. The CDR3 is 13 residues long. CDR3 nucleotide sequence: TGCAGCGTAGCTGGGACAGGGGATCAGCCCCAGCATTTT. Its protein is CSVAGTGDQPQHF. Supplemented by reference TRBV29-1 and TRBJ1-5, the full variable domain reads SAVISQKPSRDICQRGTSLTIQCQVDSQVTMMFWYRQQPGQSLTLIATANQGSEATYESGFVIDKFPISRPNLTFSTLTVSNMSPEDSSIYLCSVAGTGDQPQHFGDGTRLSIL.

This rearrangement joins TRBV7-2 to TRBJ1-2; 12 nucleotides agree with TRBD1. V was clipped by 5 bases and J by 3 bases; unmatched bases: 7. From germline, CDR1 is SGHTA and CDR2 FQGNSA. The CDR3 extends over 16 amino acids. The CDR3 DNA reads as TGTGCCAGCAGCAATACCCGGGACAGGGGGCACTATGGCTACACCTTC. Translation: CASSNTRDRGHYGYTF.

The V and J genes are TRBV4-3 and TRBJ2-1, with a possible D match to TRBD1 (5 bases). Per the germline V gene, CDR1 is LGHNA and CDR2 is YSLEER. The CDR3 runs to 18 residues. V was trimmed by 4 bases and J by 0 bases, leaving 19 bases between them. This CDR3 is CASSPLGQQASSYNEQFF. The CDR3, as DNA: TGCGCCAGCAGCCCTCTGGGCCAACAGGCTAGCTCCTACAATGAGCAGTTCTTC.